The 9 T cell receptor beta chains below were found in one sample sequenced in a study of T cells in Graves' hyperthyroidism and ophthalmopathy. RNA transcripts provided the source from which TCR beta CDR3 regions were amplified. Using the HTBI primer set, a first-round RT-PCR was run on the TCR CDR3. TCRdb analysed the multiplex PCR reads with MiXCR anew, one entry per CDR3 protein. The sample consists of 490,000 or so distinct CDR3 sequences, roughly 45% of them appearing once. The sample comprised peripheral blood or thyroid tissue (not recorded which). The receptors originated from an adult woman with Graves' disease, either hyperthyroidism or ophthalmopathy (not recorded which).

The table lists this clonotype with a few counts. A read error is possible here, since a much larger clone lies one base away. The chain carries TRBV29-1 and TRBJ1-1; D gene uncertain. This CDR3 contains 11 residues. Trimming pared 3 bases from V and 5 bases from J, leaving 7 bases between. Germline CDR1 SQVTM, CDR2 ANQGSEA. DNA of the CDR3: TGCAGCGTTGAGGTTGGGACTGAAGCTTTCTTT. Its translation: CSVEVGTEAFF.

For the CDR3, the DNA is TGTGCCATCAGCGACGAAGGGACTAGCGGTTGGGATGAGCAGTACTTC. This gives the protein CAISDEGTSGWDEQYF. J is TRBJ2-7 and V is TRBV10-3, with 11 bases matching TRBD2. The CDR3 covers 16 residues. Germline values: CDR1 ENHRY, CDR2 SYGVKD. The V and J ends lost 6 bases and 7 bases, in that order; junction bases with no gene match: 14.

The chain joins TRBV19 to TRBJ1-2, with D perhaps TRBD1 (6 bases). The CDR3 spans 16 residues. V was pared by 4 bases and J by 1 base, with 16 bases between. Germline CDR1 and CDR2: LNHDA and SQIVND (reference sequence). The CDR3 sequence is CASSTTGTENNYGYTF. The CDR3 DNA reads TGTGCCAGTAGTACCACAGGGACGGAGAATAACTATGGCTACACCTTC.

This clonotype was recorded many times. The chain is built from TRBV20-1 and TRBJ1-4; D call uncertain. Germline V CDR1 and CDR2: DFQATT, SNEGSKA (reference sequence). Trimming took 7 bases from V and 3 from J, leaving 12 bases between them. The CDR3 spans 13 residues. CDR3 DNA sequence: TGCAGTGGGAGGGCTGGGCCTAATGAAAAACTGTTTTTT. As protein: CSGRAGPNEKLFF.

This clonotype was observed at least ten times. The chain couples TRBV2 to TRBJ2-5; D gene unclear. Germline CDR1 and CDR2: SNHLY and FYNNEI. The CDR3 sequence is 14 residues long. V lost 2 bases, J lost 6 bases, and 13 bases lay in between. The CDR3 sequence: CASSEFGLQKTQYF. The CDR3 nucleotides are TGTGCCAGCAGTGAATTTGGTCTGCAAAAGACCCAGTACTTC.

This clonotype showed up many times. V usage is TRBV7-2 and J usage is TRBJ2-5; D possibly matches TRBD1 or TRBD2 (5 bases each). Germline V gene sequence: CDR1 SGHTA, CDR2 FQGNSA. V lost 1 base to trimming and J lost 5 bases, with 11 bases between them. The CDR3 totals 14 residues. CDR3 DNA sequence: TGTGCCAGCAGCTTAGGGGGGTCGGGGGAGACCCAGTACTTC. Translation: CASSLGGSGETQYF.

The chain links TRBV7-9 to TRBJ2-2, with 7 bases that match TRBD1. V trimming: 4 bases; J trimming: 6 bases; junction bases outside the gene matches: 11. From germline, CDR1 is SEHNR and CDR2 FQNEAQ (reference sequence). CDR3 length equals 16 residues. CDR3 nucleotides: TGTGCCAGCAGCTACCCCAGGGGGAGCGGCGCCGGGGAGCTGTTTTTT. Translated, it gives CASSYPRGSGAGELFF.

Notes on this clonotype: A much larger clone lies a single base off, so this may be a read error. The chain employs TRBV10-3 and TRBJ1-1; the D is unclear. CDR3 length: 14 amino acids. The germline gives CDR1 ENHRY, CDR2 SYGVKD. The V and J ends lost 5 bases and 4 bases respectively, with 14 bases between them. The CDR3 sequence is CAISFSRVGTEAFF. The CDR3 DNA sequence: TGTGCCATCAGTTTTTCGAGGGTAGGCACTGAAGCTTTCTTT.

The J gene is TRBJ2-2, the V gene TRBV20-1, with a tentative D call TRBD2 (5 bases). The V gene lost 6 bases and the J gene lost 9 bases, with 11 bases spanning the gap. Germline V CDR1 and CDR2: DFQATT, SNEGSKA (reference sequence). This CDR3 comprises 11 residues. DNA of the CDR3: TGCAGTGCCGGGGTTGGGAGGGAGCTGTTTTTT. This codes for CSAGVGRELFF.